The 27 T cell receptor beta chains in this list originate from one sample, sequenced in a study of blood T cell repertoires in COVID-19. The assay was immunoSEQ multiplex PCR, and TCRdb's table has in-frame clones only and misses some. The repertoire holds approximately 90,000 clones, with around 87% as singletons. The sequenced sample consisted of peripheral blood. The source of these receptors is a human donor in a cohort sampled during active COVID-19.

This clone was counted a single time. The gene calls are TRBV21-1 and TRBJ1-1. TRBV21-1 is labeled a pseudogene. The CDR3 runs to 13 residues. The CDR3 coding sequence is TGTGCCAGCGGAACGGGGGATAACACTGAAGCTTTCTTT. Protein: CASGTGDNTEAFF.

The gene calls are TRBV5-1 and TRBJ2-3; D gene ambiguous. Germline V gene lookup returns CDR1 SGHRS and CDR2 YFSETQ. V lost 3 bases and J lost 0, with 11 bases in between. This CDR3 has 15 residues. CDR3 in DNA: TGCGCCAGCAGCTACGACTGGAAGAGCACAGATACGCAGTATTTT. The encoded protein is CASSYDWKSTDTQYF.

V and J are TRBV11-1 and TRBJ1-2; 11 bases line up with TRBD1. Germline lookup yields CDR1 SGHAT and CDR2 FQDESV (reference sequence). This CDR3 comprises 14 residues. After removal of 5 bases from V and 8 bases from J, the junction contained 7 bases not matched to a gene. The CDR3 coding sequence is TGTGCCAGCAGCCCCGGGACAGGGGGTCTAGGCTACACCTTC. Translated: CASSPGTGGLGYTF.

The rearrangement links TRBV5-1 to TRBJ2-5; 8 bases fit TRBD1. The V and J ends lost 0 bases and 6 bases, in that order; junction bases with no gene match: 4. Germline V gives CDR1 SGHRS, CDR2 YFSETQ. The CDR3 has 14 residues. CDR3 loop: CASSLVAGGQTQYF. The CDR3 DNA sequence: TGCGCCAGCAGCTTGGTGGCAGGGGGCCAGACCCAGTACTTC.

The chain is built from TRBV3-1 (or the pseudogene TRBV3-2) and TRBJ2-2, with TRBD2 matching over 13 bases. The CDR3 covers 16 residues. The V and J ends lost 5 bases and 6 bases, in that order; junction bases with no gene match: 6. Germline V lookup: CDR1 LGHDT, CDR2 YNNKEL (reference sequence). The CDR3 nucleotides read TGTGCCAGCAGCGACGGACTAGCGGGGGATGCCGGGGAGCTGTTTTTT. Its protein product is CASSDGLAGDAGELFF.

The chain combines TRBV28 with TRBJ1-1; TRBD1 might be the D (5 bases). Trimming removed 6 bases from V and 1 base from J, with 18 bases in between. The CDR3 has 16 amino acids. CDR1 and CDR2 (germline): MDHEN, SYDVKM. The CDR3 is CASSAPGRGKNTEAFF. The DNA of the CDR3 is TGTGCCAGCAGCGCGCCGGGGCGGGGGAAGAACACTGAAGCTTTCTTT. Supplemented by reference TRBV28 and TRBJ1-1, the full variable domain reads DVKVTQSSRYLVKRTGEKVFLECVQDMDHENMFWYRQDPGLGLRLIYFSYDVKMKEKGDIPEGYSVSREKKERFSLILESASTNQTSMYLCASSAPGRGKNTEAFFGQGTRLTVV.

The genes are TRBV27 and TRBJ2-1; 9 bases match TRBD1. The CDR3 totals 18 residues. Germline lookup yields CDR1 MNHEY and CDR2 SMNVEV (reference sequence). Losses at the gene ends were 5 bases for V and 1 base for J; bases not matched to a gene: 12. CDR3 protein: CASSIPRGGTGSYNEQFF. CDR3 sequence (DNA): TGTGCCAGCAGTATACCAAGGGGGGGGACAGGGTCCTACAATGAGCAGTTCTTC.

A single count supports this clone. The chain combines TRBV6-1 with TRBJ2-3, with D unresolved. The CDR3 is made up of 19 amino acids. Germline assignment: CDR1 MNHNS and CDR2 SASEGT. Trimming removed 0 bases at V and 1 base at J, with 20 bases between. CDR3 coding DNA: TGTGCCAGCAGTGAAGCGCTTCGCCTACTCCTCCGAGGCACAGATACGCAGTATTTT. This gives the protein CASSEALRLLLRGTDTQYF.

This chain connects TRBV30 to TRBJ1-4, with 8 bases identical to TRBD1. The CDR3 sequence is 12 residues long. Trimming took 4 bases from V and 14 from J; bases not matched to a gene: 9. Germline CDR1 reads GTSNPN; CDR2 reads SVGIG (reference sequence). Written as DNA, the CDR3 is TGTGCCTGGACATTGGGGACAGGAGGTCTGTTTTTT. Amino acid sequence: CAWTLGTGGLFF. Variable domain in full (rest from reference TRBV30 and TRBJ1-4): SQTIHQWPATLVQPVGSPLSLECTVEGTSNPNLYWYRQAAGRGLQLLFYSVGIGQISSEVPQNLSASRPQDRQFILSSKKLLLSDSGFYLCAWTLGTGGLFFGSGTQLSVL.

This clone was picked up a small number of times. The chain links TRBV6-5 to TRBJ1-6; D gene uncertain. This CDR3 is 14 amino acids long. CDR1 and CDR2 from the germline V gene are MNHEY and SVGAGI. The ends were cut back, 6 bases at V and 8 bases at J, with 14 bases in the middle. The CDR3, as DNA: TGTGCCAGCAGCCTCACAGAGAGCTATTCACCCCTCCACTTT. It yields the protein CASSLTESYSPLHF.

The chain combines TRBV9 with TRBJ1-1, with 11 bases matching TRBD1. The CDR3 is 16 amino acids. The V and J ends lost 4 bases and 0 bases, in that order; junction bases with no gene match: 5. Germline V gene lookup returns CDR1 SGDLS and CDR2 YYNGEE. CDR3 bases: TGTGCCAGCAGCCATGGGACAGGGGGGTTGAACACTGAAGCTTTCTTT. This encodes CASSHGTGGLNTEAFF.

The chain employs TRBV28 and TRBJ2-7, with 7 bases matching TRBD2. CDR1 MDHEN and CDR2 SYDVKM come from the germline V gene. This CDR3 contains 16 residues. The trim removed 6 bases at V and 0 bases at J, leaving 11 bases unmatched. DNA of the CDR3: TGTGCCAGCAGCCCCCTTGGGGGGGGGAGCTCCTACGAGCAGTACTTC. Protein sequence: CASSPLGGGSSYEQYF.

V gene TRBV3-1 (or the pseudogene TRBV3-2) combines with J gene TRBJ2-3, with D tentatively TRBD2 (5 bases). This CDR3 is built from 14 residues. Germline V lookup: CDR1 LGHDT, CDR2 YNNKEL (reference sequence). Trimming removed 6 bases from V and 0 bases from J, with 10 bases in between. CDR3 protein: CASRDSASTDTQYF. As DNA, the CDR3 is TGTGCCAGCAGGGATAGCGCTAGCACAGATACGCAGTATTTT.

The rearrangement links TRBV6-5 to TRBJ2-1; TRBD2 matches at 10 bases. Germline CDR1 reads MNHEY; CDR2 reads SVGAGI. This CDR3 is 16 amino acids long. Trimming at V came to 4 bases and at J to 3 bases, leaving 6 bases not matched to a gene. Here the CDR3 DNA reads TGTGCCAGCAGTTTAAAGCGGGGGGGCATCTACAATGAGCAGTTCTTC. As protein: CASSLKRGGIYNEQFF.

The chain employs TRBV6-5 and TRBJ2-1, with D perhaps TRBD1 (6 bases). CDR3 length: 15 residues. CDR1 and CDR2 from the germline V gene are MNHEY and SVGAGI. Trimming cost V 7 bases and J 0 bases, with 13 bases left between them. CDR3 bases: TGTGCCAGCACAAGGACAGCCAGCTCCTACAATGAGCAGTTCTTC. Amino acids: CASTRTASSYNEQFF.

Here the CDR3 DNA reads TGTGCCAGCTCACCGGGGACAGGGGTAAATGGAAACACCATATATTTT. It encodes CASSPGTGVNGNTIYF. The rearrangement uses TRBV18 and TRBJ1-3; 10 bases match TRBD1. V shed 3 bases and J 3 bases; nucleotides not matched to a gene: 5. Germline assignment: CDR1 KGHSH and CDR2 LQKENI. The CDR3 totals 16 residues.

The chain has TRBV5-1 and TRBJ2-5, with 9 positions matching TRBD2. This CDR3 is 14 amino acids long. Trimming at V came to 4 bases and at J to 2 bases, leaving 3 bases not matched to a gene. Germline CDR1 is SGHRS and CDR2 is YFSETQ. In DNA, the CDR3 is TGCGCCAGCAGCATGACTAGCGGACAAGAGACCCAGTACTTC. Its protein product is CASSMTSGQETQYF.

This chain uses TRBV5-6 with TRBJ2-3, with D unresolved. Germline V gene lookup returns CDR1 SGHDT and CDR2 YYEEEE. The CDR3 spans 12 residues. Trimming stripped 4 bases from V and 6 bases from J, with 9 bases between. The CDR3 nucleotides are TGTGCCAGCAGCCTCCAGGTGGATACGCAGTATTTT. Translating it yields CASSLQVDTQYF.

The chain uses TRBV20-1 and TRBJ2-4; D remains unclear. Between the trimmed V and J ends, which lost 2 bases and 7 bases, there was a span of 6 bases. CDR1 DFQATT and CDR2 SNEGSKA come from the germline V gene (reference sequence). The CDR3 contains 11 residues. The CDR3 region is CSARLDNIQYF. The CDR3 coding sequence is TGCAGTGCTAGATTAGATAACATTCAGTACTTC.

The rearrangement links TRBV4-2 to TRBJ1-4; possible D gene TRBD1, 5 bases. The CDR3 covers 17 residues. The germline V gene has CDR1 LGHNA and CDR2 YNFKEQ. With 0 bases removed from V and 2 bases from J, the gap between germline ends came to 13 bases. The CDR3 bases are TGTGCCAGCAGCCAAGATTCATCAGGGCGGACTAATGAAAAACTGTTTTTT. This translates into CASSQDSSGRTNEKLFF.

The chain couples TRBV15 to TRBJ2-1, with a possible D match to TRBD2 (6 bases). Trimming shortened V by 3 bases and J by 1 base, and 13 bases separated the two germline ends. The CDR3 contains 16 residues. Germline values: CDR1 LNHNV, CDR2 YYDKDF (reference sequence). For the CDR3, the DNA is TGTGCCACCAGCAGGGATGGCGCGGGATCCTACAATGAGCAGTTCTTC. Amino acids: CATSRDGAGSYNEQFF.

The V gene is TRBV28, the J gene TRBJ2-1, with D unclear. CDR1 and CDR2 (germline): MDHEN, SYDVKM. V dropped 5 bases and J dropped 6 bases, with 17 bases sitting between them. The CDR3 spans 15 residues. The chain's CDR3 is CASSPPAPRGNEQFF. The DNA for the CDR3 is TGTGCCAGCAGTCCGCCCGCGCCCCGCGGCAATGAGCAGTTCTTC.

The chain couples TRBV7-2 to TRBJ1-3, with D hard to call. Germline CDR1 reads SGHTA; CDR2 reads FQGNSA. This CDR3 has 15 residues. The V end lost 4 bases, the J end lost 0 bases, and 10 bases lay between the germline ends. The CDR3 region is CASSSSHHSGNTIYF. As DNA, the CDR3 is TGTGCCAGCAGCTCGAGTCACCACTCTGGAAACACCATATATTTT.

The chain couples TRBV5-6 to TRBJ1-5; D perhaps matches TRBD1 (6 bases). CDR1 SGHDT and CDR2 YYEEEE come from the germline V gene. V lost 3 bases, J lost 3 bases, and 16 bases lay in between. The length of the CDR3 is 16 residues. This chain's CDR3 is CASSSLGGANNQPQHF. CDR3 coding DNA: TGTGCCAGCAGCTCCCTCGGGGGGGCAAACAATCAGCCCCAGCATTTT.

The chain has TRBV6-4 and TRBJ1-2; TRBD1 aligns across 10 bases. This CDR3 is 14 amino acids long. J was trimmed by 4 bases and V by 6 bases; bases with no gene match: 5. Germline V gene sequence: CDR1 MRHNA, CDR2 SNTAGT. The CDR3 here is CASSSGTGAYGYTF. The CDR3 DNA sequence: TGTGCCAGCAGCTCCGGGACAGGGGCCTATGGCTACACCTTC.

V is TRBV7-9 and J is TRBJ2-5, with D possibly being TRBD2 (7 bases). V was clipped by 2 bases and J by 5 bases, with 18 bases between them. Per the germline V gene, CDR1 is SEHNR and CDR2 is FQNEAQ (reference sequence). The CDR3 has 16 residues. The CDR3 loop reads CASSLWDTGRTETQYF. The CDR3 bases are TGTGCCAGCAGCTTATGGGACACCGGGAGGACTGAGACCCAGTACTTC. Looking up the rest from reference TRBV7-9 and TRBJ2-5 gives the full variable domain: DTGVSQNPRHKITKRGQNVTFRCDPISEHNRLYWYRQTLGQGPEFLTYFQNEAQLEKSRLLSDRFSAERPKGSFSTLEIQRTEQGDSAMYLCASSLWDTGRTETQYFGPGTRLLVL.

The CDR3 DNA reads as TGTGCCAGCAGTTTTGGTTTGGACAGACGCTACACCTTC. Its translation is CASSFGLDRRYTF. The chain combines TRBV12-3 or TRBV12-4 with TRBJ1-2, with D tentatively TRBD1 (6 bases). Trimming took 3 bases from V and 9 from J, leaving 14 bases between them. The CDR3 spans 13 residues.